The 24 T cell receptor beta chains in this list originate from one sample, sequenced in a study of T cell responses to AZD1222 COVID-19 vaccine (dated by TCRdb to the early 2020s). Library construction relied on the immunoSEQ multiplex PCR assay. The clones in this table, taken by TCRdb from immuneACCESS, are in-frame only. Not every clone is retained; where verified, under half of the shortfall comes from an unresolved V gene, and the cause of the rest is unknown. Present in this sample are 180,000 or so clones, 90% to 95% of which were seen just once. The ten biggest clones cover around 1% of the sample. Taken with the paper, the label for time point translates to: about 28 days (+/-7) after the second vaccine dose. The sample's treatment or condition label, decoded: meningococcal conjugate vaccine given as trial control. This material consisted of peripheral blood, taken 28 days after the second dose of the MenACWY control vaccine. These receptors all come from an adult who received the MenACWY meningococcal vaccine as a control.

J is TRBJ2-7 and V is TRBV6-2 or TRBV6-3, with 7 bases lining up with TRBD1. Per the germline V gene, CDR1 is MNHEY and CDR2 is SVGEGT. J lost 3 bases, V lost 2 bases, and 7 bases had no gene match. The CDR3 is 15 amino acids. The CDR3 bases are TGTGCCAGCAGTTACACTGGGACAGTTTTCTACGAGCAGTACTTC. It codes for CASSYTGTVFYEQYF.

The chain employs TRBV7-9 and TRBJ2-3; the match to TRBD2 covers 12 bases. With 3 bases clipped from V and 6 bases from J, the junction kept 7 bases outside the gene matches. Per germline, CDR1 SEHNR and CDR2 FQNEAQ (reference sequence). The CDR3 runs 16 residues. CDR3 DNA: TGTGCCAGCAGCTTGACTAGCGGGGGTATGAGGGATACGCAGTATTTT. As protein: CASSLTSGGMRDTQYF.

CDR3 sequence: CATTKGSTYEQYF. CDR3 bases: TGTGCCACCACTAAAGGGAGCACCTACGAGCAGTACTTC. The chain recombines TRBV3-1 (or the pseudogene TRBV3-2) with TRBJ2-7; the D gene is possibly TRBD2 (5 bases). Germline V gene lookup returns CDR1 LGHDT and CDR2 YNNKEL (reference sequence). This CDR3 has 13 amino acids. Trimming shortened V by 10 bases and J by 2 bases, and 15 bases separated the two germline ends.

The CDR3 sequence is CASSLSKGLAGANNEQFF. As DNA, the CDR3 is TGTGCCAGCTCACTTTCGAAAGGACTAGCGGGGGCCAACAATGAGCAGTTCTTC. This chain joins TRBV18 and TRBJ2-1, with TRBD2 matching 13 bases. V shed 4 bases, J shed 5 bases, and the junction held 11 bases outside the gene matches. In germline, CDR1 is KGHSH, CDR2 LQKENI. This CDR3 comprises 18 residues.

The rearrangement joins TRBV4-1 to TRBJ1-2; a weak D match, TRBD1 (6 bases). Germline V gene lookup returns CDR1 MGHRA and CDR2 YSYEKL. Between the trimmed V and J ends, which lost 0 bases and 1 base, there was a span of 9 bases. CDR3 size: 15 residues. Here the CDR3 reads CASSQDPGDNYGYTF. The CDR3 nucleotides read TGCGCCAGCAGCCAAGATCCAGGGGATAACTATGGCTACACCTTC.

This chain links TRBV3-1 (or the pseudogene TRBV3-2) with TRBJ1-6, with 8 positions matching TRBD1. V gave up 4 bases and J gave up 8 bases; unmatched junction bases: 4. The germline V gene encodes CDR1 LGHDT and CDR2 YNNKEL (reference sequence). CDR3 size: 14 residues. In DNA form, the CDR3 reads TGTGCCAGCAGCCCCGGGACAGGCTATTCACCCCTCCACTTT. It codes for CASSPGTGYSPLHF.

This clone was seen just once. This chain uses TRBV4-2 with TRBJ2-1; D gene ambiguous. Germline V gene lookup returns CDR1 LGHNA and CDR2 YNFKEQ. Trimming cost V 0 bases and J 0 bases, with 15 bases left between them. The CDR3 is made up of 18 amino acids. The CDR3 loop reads CASSQDPDADFSYNEQFF. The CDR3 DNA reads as TGTGCCAGCAGCCAAGACCCAGACGCCGATTTCTCCTACAATGAGCAGTTCTTC.

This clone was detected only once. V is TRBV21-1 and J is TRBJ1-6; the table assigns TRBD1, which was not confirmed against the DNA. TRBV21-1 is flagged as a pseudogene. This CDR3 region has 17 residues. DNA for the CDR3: TGTGCCAGCAGCTCCGCCCAGGGAATAGCTTGGAATTCACCCCTCCACTTT. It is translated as CASSSAQGIAWNSPLHF.

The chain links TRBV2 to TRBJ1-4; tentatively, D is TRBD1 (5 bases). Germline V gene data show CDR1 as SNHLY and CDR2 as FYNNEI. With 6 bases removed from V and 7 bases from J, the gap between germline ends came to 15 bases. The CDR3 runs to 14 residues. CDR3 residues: CASRQQDGGEKLFF. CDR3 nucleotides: TGTGCCAGCAGACAACAGGACGGGGGTGAAAAACTGTTTTTT.

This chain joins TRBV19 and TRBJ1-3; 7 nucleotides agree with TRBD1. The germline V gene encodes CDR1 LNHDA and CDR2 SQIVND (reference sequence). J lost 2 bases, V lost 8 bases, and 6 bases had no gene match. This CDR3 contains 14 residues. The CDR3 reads CASEQGTTGNTIYF. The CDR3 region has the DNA TGTGCCAGTGAACAGGGGACCACTGGAAACACCATATATTTT.

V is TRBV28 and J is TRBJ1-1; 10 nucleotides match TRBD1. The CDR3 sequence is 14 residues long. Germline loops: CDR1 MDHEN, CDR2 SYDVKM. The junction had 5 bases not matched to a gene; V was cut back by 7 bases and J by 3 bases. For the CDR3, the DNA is TGTGCCAGCAAGGACAGGGGGACGGACACTGAAGCTTTCTTT. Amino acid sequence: CASKDRGTDTEAFF.

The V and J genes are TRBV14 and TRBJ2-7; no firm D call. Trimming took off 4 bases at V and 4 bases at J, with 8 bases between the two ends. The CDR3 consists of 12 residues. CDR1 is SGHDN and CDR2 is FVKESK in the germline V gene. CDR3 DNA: TGTGCCAGCAGCCCAGCCGGTTACGAGCAGTACTTC. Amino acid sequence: CASSPAGYEQYF.

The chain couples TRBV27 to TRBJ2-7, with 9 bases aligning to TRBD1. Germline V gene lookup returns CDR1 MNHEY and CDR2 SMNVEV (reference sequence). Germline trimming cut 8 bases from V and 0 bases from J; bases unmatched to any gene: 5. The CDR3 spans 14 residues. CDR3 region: CASGDRALSYEQYF. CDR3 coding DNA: TGTGCCAGCGGGGACAGGGCCCTCTCCTACGAGCAGTACTTC.

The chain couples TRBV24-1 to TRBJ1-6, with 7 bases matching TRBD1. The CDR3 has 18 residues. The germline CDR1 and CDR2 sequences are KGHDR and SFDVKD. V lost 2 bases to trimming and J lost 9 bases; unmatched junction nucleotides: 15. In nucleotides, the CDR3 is TGTGCCACCAGTGATTCCACCGAACCGGGACAGTTCTCTTCACCCCTCCACTTT. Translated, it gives CATSDSTEPGQFSSPLHF.

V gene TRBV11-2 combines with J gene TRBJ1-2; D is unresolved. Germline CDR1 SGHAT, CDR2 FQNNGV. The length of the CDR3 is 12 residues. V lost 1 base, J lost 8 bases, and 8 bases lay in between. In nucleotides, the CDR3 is TGTGCCAGCAGCTTAGGGGTTGGGGGCTACACCTTC. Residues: CASSLGVGGYTF. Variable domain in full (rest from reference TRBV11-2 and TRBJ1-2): EAGVAQSPRYKIIEKRQSVAFWCNPISGHATLYWYQQILGQGPKLLIQFQNNGVVDDSQLPKDRFSAERLKGVDSTLKIQPAKLEDSAVYLCASSLGVGGYTFGSGTRLTVV.

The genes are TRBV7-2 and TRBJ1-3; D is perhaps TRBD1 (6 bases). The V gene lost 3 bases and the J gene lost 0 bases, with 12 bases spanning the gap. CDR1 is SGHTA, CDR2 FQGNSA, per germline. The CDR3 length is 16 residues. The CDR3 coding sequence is TGTGCCAGCAGCTTCGGCAGGGGATTCTCTGGAAACACCATATATTTT. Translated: CASSFGRGFSGNTIYF.

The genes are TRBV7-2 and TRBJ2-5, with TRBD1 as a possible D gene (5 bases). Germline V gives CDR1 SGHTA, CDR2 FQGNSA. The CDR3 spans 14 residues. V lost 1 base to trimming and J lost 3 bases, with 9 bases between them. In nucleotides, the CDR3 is TGTGCCAGCAGCTTAGGAGTAGGGGAAGAGACCCAGTACTTC. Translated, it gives CASSLGVGEETQYF.

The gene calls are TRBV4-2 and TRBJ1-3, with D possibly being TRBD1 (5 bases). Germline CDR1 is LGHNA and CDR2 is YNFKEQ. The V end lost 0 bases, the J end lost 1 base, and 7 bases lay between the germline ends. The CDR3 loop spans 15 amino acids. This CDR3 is CASSQDRGSGNTIYF. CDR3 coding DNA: TGTGCCAGCAGCCAAGATCGGGGGTCTGGAAACACCATATATTTT.

CDR3 in amino acids: CASSITSGAFSNQPQHF. CDR3 sequence (DNA): TGTGCCAGTAGTATAACGTCGGGTGCTTTTAGCAATCAGCCCCAGCATTTT. The chain has TRBV19 and TRBJ1-5; D not resolved. Germline V gives CDR1 LNHDA, CDR2 SQIVND (reference sequence). The CDR3 consists of 17 residues. The V and J ends lost 2 bases and 0 bases respectively, with 14 bases between them.

The CDR3 sequence: CASSVEGAGAEAFF. The CDR3 DNA follows: TGTGCCAGCAGTGTCGAAGGGGCGGGCGCTGAAGCTTTCTTT. The chain carries TRBV2 and TRBJ1-1; weak D call: TRBD1 (5 bases). Trimming removed 4 bases at V and 6 bases at J, with 15 bases between. This CDR3 comprises 14 residues. CDR1 and CDR2 (germline): SNHLY, FYNNEI. The full variable domain, completed using reference TRBV2 and TRBJ1-1, is EPEVTQTPSHQVTQMGQEVILRCVPISNHLYFYWYRQILGQKVEFLVSFYNNEISEKSEIFDDQFSVERPDGSNFTLKIRSTKLEDSAMYFCASSVEGAGAEAFFGQGTRLTVV.

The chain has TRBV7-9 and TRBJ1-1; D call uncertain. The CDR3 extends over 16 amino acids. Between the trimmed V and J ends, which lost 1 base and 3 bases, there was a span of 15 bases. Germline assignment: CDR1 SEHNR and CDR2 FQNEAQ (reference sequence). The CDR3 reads CASSLGVGRRDTEAFF. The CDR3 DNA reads TGTGCCAGCAGCTTAGGGGTAGGGAGAAGGGACACTGAAGCTTTCTTT. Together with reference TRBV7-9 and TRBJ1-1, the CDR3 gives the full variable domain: DTGVSQNPRHKITKRGQNVTFRCDPISEHNRLYWYRQTLGQGPEFLTYFQNEAQLEKSRLLSDRFSAERPKGSFSTLEIQRTEQGDSAMYLCASSLGVGRRDTEAFFGQGTRLTVV.

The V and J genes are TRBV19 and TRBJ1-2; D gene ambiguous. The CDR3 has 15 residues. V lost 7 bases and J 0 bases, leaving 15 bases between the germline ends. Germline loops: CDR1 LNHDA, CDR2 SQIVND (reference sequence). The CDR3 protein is CASTTIAGANYGYTF. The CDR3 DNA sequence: TGTGCCAGTACCACTATCGCGGGTGCTAACTATGGCTACACCTTC.

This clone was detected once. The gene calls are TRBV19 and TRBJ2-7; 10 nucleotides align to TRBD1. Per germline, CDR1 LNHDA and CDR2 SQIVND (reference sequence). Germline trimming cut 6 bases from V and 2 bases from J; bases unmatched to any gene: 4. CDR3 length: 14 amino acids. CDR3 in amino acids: CASRTGTGAYEQYF. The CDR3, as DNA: TGTGCCAGTAGAACCGGGACAGGGGCCTACGAGCAGTACTTC.

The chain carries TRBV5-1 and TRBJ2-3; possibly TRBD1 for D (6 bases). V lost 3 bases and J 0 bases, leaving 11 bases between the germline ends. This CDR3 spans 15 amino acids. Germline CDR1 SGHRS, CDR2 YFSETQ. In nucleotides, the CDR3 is TGCGCCAGCAGCTCGACAGGACCTAGCACAGATACGCAGTATTTT. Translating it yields CASSSTGPSTDTQYF.